Presented here are 2 T cell receptor beta chains from one specimen sequenced in a study of T cells after yellow fever vaccination. TCRdb reanalysed the 5' RACE reads using MiXCR and keeps one entry per CDR3 protein. The data hold 400,000 or so distinct CDR3 sequences, with around 20% observed a single time. The source material was PBMCs, sampled before the yellow fever booster vaccination. All receptors come from a man aged 18 to 29 who received the YFV17D yellow fever vaccine.

This clonotype has only a few counts. The chain carries TRBV27 and TRBJ1-2; TRBD1 aligns across 7 bases. The V and J ends lost 5 bases and 4 bases, in that order; junction bases with no gene match: 7. Germline V gene data show CDR1 as MNHEY and CDR2 as SMNVEV (reference sequence). The CDR3 loop spans 14 amino acids. The CDR3 spells CASSPRTGAYGYTF. Written as DNA, the CDR3 is TGTGCCAGCAGTCCTCGGACAGGCGCCTATGGCTACACCTTC.

This clonotype was observed a few times. The chain employs TRBV20-1 and TRBJ2-2, with 10 nucleotides matching TRBD1. The CDR3 has 14 residues. Trimming took 5 bases from V and 5 from J; bases not matched to a gene: 5. Germline-derived CDR1 and CDR2 are DFQATT and SNEGSKA (reference sequence). For the CDR3, the DNA is TGCAGTGCTGGCCGGGACAGGGGAACCGGGGAGCTGTTTTTT. It translates to CSAGRDRGTGELFF.